The rows below give T cell receptor beta chains drawn from one sample of a study of radiation and T cells in renal cell carcinoma. The assay was immunoSEQ multiplex PCR, and TCRdb's table has in-frame clones only and misses some. The table records some 75,000 clones, around 80% of them present only once. The input for sequencing was blood, taken from a patient whose treatment included radiotherapy and nephrectomy. These receptors were obtained from a man in his fifties or sixties with renal cell carcinoma. Both conserved end residues are part of each CDR3. The D gene is left open where the match is weak. Size values are once, few and many counts, or a class for expanded clones, and some rows have none.

V	length	J	size	D	DNA	CDR3
TRBV11-3	16	TRBJ2-2	-	TRBD1	TGTGCCAGCAGCTTAGAGACAGGGAGTCCCACCGGGGAGCTGTTTTTT	CASSLETGSPTGELFF
TRBV28	12	TRBJ2-4	-	-	TGTGCCAGCAGTCCTCCCAAAAACATTCAGTACTTC	CASSPPKNIQYF
TRBV7-3	13	TRBJ1-2	-	-	TGTGCCAGCAGCTTAGGCCCCGACTATGGCTACACCTTC	CASSLGPDYGYTF
TRBV6-1	14	TRBJ2-7	-	TRBD1	TGTGCCAGCAGAATCGACAGGGGCAGTCCCGAGCAGTACTTC	CASRIDRGSPEQYF
TRBV7-8	15	TRBJ2-7	-	TRBD2	TGTGCCAGCAGCTTATTGACTAGCGGGATAGACGAGCAGTACTTC	CASSLLTSGIDEQYF
TRBV11-2	13	TRBJ1-1	-	-	TGTGCCAGCAGCTTCGTTGAGTCCACTGAAGCTTTCTTT	CASSFVESTEAFF
TRBV30	14	TRBJ2-2	-	TRBD2	TGTGCCTGGAGGGCGGGAGAGGTTACCGGGGAGCTGTTTTTT	CAWRAGEVTGELFF
TRBV28	16	TRBJ2-7	few	TRBD2	TGTGCCAGCAGTTTTGAGATAGCGGGAGGACGATACGAGCAGTACTTC	CASSFEIAGGRYEQYF
TRBV2	13	TRBJ2-7	-	-	TGTGCCAGCGCGGTAGGAGGGGGCGACGAGCAGTACTTC	CASAVGGGDEQYF
TRBV5-1	13	TRBJ2-7	-	TRBD1	TGCGCCAGCAGCCCCGGGACAGTCTACGAGCAGTACTTC	CASSPGTVYEQYF
TRBV6-1	12	TRBJ1-5	many	-	TGTGCCAGCAGTGTTAGCAATCAGCCCCAGCATTTT	CASSVSNQPQHF
TRBV6-1	13	TRBJ2-7	few	-	TGTGCCACCTGGACAGCAAGCTCCTACGAGCAGTACTTC	CATWTASSYEQYF
TRBV15	15	TRBJ2-7	-	-	TGTGCCACCAGCAGCACTTATACTCCCTCCTACGAGCAGTACTTC	CATSSTYTPSYEQYF
TRBV7-2	15	TRBJ2-2	-	TRBD2	TGTGCCAGCAGCTTACGCGGGAGGGTCACCGGGGAGCTGTTTTTT	CASSLRGRVTGELFF
TRBV2	16	TRBJ2-7	few	-	TGTGCCAGCAGCCAAAGGGTGGCAGGGACCCGCTACGAGCAGTACTTC	CASSQRVAGTRYEQYF
TRBV28	14	TRBJ2-5	-	-	TGTGCCAGCAAACCAGGCGGGACACAAGAGACCCAGTACTTC	CASKPGGTQETQYF
TRBV5-1	13	TRBJ2-5	-	TRBD1	TGCGCCAGCAGCATCCGGGACAGAGGGACCCAGTACTTC	CASSIRDRGTQYF
TRBV25-1	15	TRBJ1-6	-	-	TGTGCCAGCAGTGGGCTACAGGGTAAAAATTCACCCCTCCACTTT	CASSGLQGKNSPLHF
TRBV5-1	14	TRBJ1-6	-	TRBD1	TGCGCCAGCAGTCAGGGGGAGGATAATTCACCCCTCCACTTT	CASSQGEDNSPLHF
TRBV13	17	TRBJ2-2	-	TRBD2	TGTGCCAGCAGCCAGATATTCAGCGGGAGCCACACCGGGGAGCTGTTTTTT	CASSQIFSGSHTGELFF
TRBV5-4	13	TRBJ2-7	-	-	TGTGCCACCCGGAGGGGGGCAAGGGACGAGCAGTACTTC	CATRRGARDEQYF
TRBV4-1	14	TRBJ2-4	-	TRBD1	TGCGCCAGCAGCCAAGGGACAGGGGGTAACATTCAGTACTTC	CASSQGTGGNIQYF
TRBV7-9	17	TRBJ1-2	-	TRBD1	TGTGCCAGCAGCTTATTTGGGACAGGGCACCAGTTCTATGGCTACACCTTC	CASSLFGTGHQFYGYTF
TRBV9	14	TRBJ2-1	-	TRBD1	TGTGCCAGCAGCGTAGTTAGACAGGGGAATGAGCAGTTCTTC	CASSVVRQGNEQFF
TRBV5-1	13	TRBJ1-3	-	TRBD1	TGCGCCAGCAGCTTGGAGGACAGGAGCACCATATATTTT	CASSLEDRSTIYF
TRBV18	15	TRBJ2-3	-	TRBD1	TGTGCCAGCTCACCAAAGACAGGGGGCCCAGATACGCAGTATTTT	CASSPKTGGPDTQYF
TRBV15	14	TRBJ1-2	-	TRBD1	TGTGCCACGCTAAATCCGGACAGGGGCTATGGCTACACCTTC	CATLNPDRGYGYTF